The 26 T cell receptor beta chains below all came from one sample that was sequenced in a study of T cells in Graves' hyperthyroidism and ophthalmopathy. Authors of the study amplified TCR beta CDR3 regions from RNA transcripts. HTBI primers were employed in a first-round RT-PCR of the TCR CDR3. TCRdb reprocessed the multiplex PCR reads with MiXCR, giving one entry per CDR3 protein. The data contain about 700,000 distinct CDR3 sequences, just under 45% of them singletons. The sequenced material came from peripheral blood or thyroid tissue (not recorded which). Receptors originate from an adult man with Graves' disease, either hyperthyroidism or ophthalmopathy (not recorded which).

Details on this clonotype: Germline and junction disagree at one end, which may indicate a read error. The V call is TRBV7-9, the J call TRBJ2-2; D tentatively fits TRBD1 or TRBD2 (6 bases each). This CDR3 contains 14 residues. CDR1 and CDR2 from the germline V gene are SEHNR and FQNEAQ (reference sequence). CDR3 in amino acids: CAGSLGGMTGELFF. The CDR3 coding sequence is TGTGCCGGCAGCTTGGGGGGCATGACCGGGGAGCTGTTTTTT.

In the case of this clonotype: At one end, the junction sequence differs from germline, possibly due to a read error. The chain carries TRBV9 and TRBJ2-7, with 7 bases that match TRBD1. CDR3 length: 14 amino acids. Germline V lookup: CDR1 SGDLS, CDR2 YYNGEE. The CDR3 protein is CASSVEDRPYQQYF. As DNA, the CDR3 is TGTGCCAGCAGCGTAGAGGACAGGCCCTACCAGCAGTACTTC.

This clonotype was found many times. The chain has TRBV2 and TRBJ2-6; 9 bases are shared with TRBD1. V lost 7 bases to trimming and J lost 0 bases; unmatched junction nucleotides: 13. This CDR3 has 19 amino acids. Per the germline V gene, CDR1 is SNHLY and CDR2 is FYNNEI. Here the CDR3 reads CASKRIWTGVSSGANVLTF. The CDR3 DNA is TGTGCCAGCAAGAGGATCTGGACAGGGGTTAGCTCTGGGGCCAACGTCCTGACTTTC.

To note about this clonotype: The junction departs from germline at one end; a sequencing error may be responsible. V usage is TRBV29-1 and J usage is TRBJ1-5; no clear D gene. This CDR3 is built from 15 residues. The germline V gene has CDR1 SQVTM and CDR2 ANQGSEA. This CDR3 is CASSQDRGGVQPQHF. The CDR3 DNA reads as TGTGCCAGCAGCCAAGATCGGGGTGGGGTCCAGCCCCAGCATTTT.

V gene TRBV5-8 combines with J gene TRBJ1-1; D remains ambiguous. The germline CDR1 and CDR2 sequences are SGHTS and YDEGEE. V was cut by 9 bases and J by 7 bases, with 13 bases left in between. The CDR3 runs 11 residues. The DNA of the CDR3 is TGTGCCATCGTAACCGACGGTGAAGCTTTCTTT. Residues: CAIVTDGEAFF. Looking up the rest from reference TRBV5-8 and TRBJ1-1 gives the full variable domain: EAGVTQSPTHLIKTRGQQATLRCSPISGHTSVYWYQQALGLGLQFLLWYDEGEERNRGNFPPRFSGRQFPNYSSELNVNALELEDSALYLCAIVTDGEAFFGQGTRLTVV.

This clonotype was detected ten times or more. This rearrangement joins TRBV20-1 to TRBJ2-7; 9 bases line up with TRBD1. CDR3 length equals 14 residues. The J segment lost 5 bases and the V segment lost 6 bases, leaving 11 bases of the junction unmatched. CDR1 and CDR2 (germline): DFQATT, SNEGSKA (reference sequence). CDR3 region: CSAASRDRAHEQYF. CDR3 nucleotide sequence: TGCAGTGCCGCCTCGAGGGACAGGGCACACGAGCAGTACTTC.

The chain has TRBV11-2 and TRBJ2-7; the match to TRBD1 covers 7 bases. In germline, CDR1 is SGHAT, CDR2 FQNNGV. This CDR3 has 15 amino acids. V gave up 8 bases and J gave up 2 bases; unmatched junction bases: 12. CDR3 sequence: CASAPAGGGTYEQYF. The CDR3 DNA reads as TGTGCCAGCGCCCCAGCAGGGGGTGGAACCTACGAGCAGTACTTC. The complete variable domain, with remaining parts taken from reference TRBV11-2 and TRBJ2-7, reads EAGVAQSPRYKIIEKRQSVAFWCNPISGHATLYWYQQILGQGPKLLIQFQNNGVVDDSQLPKDRFSAERLKGVDSTLKIQPAKLEDSAVYLCASAPAGGGTYEQYFGPGTRLTVT.

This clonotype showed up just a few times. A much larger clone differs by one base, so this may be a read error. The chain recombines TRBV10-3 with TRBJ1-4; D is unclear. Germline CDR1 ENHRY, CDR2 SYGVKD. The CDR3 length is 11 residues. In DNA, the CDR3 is TGTGCCATCAGTGATCTGCCCTCCGTACGTTTT. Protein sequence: CAISDLPSVRF.

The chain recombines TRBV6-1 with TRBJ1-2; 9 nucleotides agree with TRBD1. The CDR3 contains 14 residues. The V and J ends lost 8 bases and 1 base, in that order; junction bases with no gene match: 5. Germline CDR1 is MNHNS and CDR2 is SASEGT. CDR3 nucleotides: TGTGCCAGCGGGGGACAGGGAATTAACTATGGCTACACCTTC. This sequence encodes CASGGQGINYGYTF.

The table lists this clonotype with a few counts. The CDR3 loop reads CASRQGNGPEAFF. DNA of the CDR3: TGTGCCAGCCGACAGGGGAATGGGCCTGAAGCTTTCTTT. The chain employs TRBV10-3 and TRBJ1-1; the match to TRBD1 covers 8 bases. Germline lookup yields CDR1 ENHRY and CDR2 SYGVKD. V shed 10 bases, J shed 6 bases, and the junction held 10 bases outside the gene matches. The CDR3 is made up of 13 amino acids.

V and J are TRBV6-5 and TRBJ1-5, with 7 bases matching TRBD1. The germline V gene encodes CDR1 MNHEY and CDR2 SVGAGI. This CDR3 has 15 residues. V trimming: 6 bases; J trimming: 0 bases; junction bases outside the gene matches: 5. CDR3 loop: CASSQTGTSNQPQHF. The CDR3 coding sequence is TGTGCCAGCAGCCAGACAGGGACTAGCAATCAGCCCCAGCATTTT.

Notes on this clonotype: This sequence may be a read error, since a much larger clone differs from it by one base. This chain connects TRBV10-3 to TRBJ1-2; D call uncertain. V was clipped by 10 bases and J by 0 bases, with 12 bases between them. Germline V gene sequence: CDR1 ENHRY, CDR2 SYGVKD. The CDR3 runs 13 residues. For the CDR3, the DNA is TGTGCCACCTTGGTCGACACTAACTATGGCTACACCTTC. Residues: CATLVDTNYGYTF.

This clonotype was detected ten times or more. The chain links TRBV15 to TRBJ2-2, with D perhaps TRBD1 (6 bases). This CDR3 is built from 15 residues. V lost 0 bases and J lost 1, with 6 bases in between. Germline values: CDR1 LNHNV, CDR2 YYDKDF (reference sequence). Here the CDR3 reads CATSREQGNTGELFF. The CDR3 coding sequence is TGTGCCACCAGCAGAGAACAGGGGAACACCGGGGAGCTGTTTTTT.

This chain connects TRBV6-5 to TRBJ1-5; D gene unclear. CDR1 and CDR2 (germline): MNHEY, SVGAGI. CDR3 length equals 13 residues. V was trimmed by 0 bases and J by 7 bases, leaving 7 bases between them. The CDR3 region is CASSYSKTQPQHF. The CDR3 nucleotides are TGTGCCAGCAGTTACTCGAAGACCCAGCCCCAGCATTTT.

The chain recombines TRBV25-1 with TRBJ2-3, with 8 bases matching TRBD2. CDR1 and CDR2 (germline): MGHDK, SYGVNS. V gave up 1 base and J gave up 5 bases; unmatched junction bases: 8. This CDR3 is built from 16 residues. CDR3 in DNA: TGTGCCAGCAGTGAATCGGGAGGGGGAAAGGGAGATACGCAGTATTTT. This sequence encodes CASSESGGGKGDTQYF.

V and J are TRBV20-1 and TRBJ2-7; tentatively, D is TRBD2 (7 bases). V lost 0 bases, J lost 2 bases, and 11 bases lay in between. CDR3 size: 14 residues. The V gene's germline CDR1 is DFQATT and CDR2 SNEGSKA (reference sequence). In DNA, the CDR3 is TGCAGTGCTAGAGAAAGGGGGGGGACCTACGAGCAGTACTTC. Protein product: CSARERGGTYEQYF.

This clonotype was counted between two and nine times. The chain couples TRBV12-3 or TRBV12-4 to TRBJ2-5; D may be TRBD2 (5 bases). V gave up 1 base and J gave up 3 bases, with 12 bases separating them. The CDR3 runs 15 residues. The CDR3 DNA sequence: TGTGCCAGCAGTTTAGGAGGGTTATCGGAAGAGACCCAGTACTTC. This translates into CASSLGGLSEETQYF.

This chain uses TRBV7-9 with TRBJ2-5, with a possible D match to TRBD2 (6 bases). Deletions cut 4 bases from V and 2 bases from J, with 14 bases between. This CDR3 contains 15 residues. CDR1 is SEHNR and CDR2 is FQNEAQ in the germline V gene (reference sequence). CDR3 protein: CASSSLGLSQETQYF. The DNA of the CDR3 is TGTGCCAGCAGCTCACTGGGACTTTCACAAGAGACCCAGTACTTC.

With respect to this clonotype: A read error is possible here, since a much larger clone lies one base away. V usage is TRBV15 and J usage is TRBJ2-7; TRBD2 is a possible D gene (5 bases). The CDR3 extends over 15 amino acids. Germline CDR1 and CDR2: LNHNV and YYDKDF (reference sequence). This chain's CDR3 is CATRRVGTGTYEQYF. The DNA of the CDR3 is TGTGCCACCAGAAGAGTCGGTACGGGAACCTACGAGCAGTACTTC.

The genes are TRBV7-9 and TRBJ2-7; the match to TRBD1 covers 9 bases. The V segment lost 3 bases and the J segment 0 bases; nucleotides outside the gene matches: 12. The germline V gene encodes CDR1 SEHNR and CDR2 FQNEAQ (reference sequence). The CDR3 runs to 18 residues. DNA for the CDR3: TGTGCCAGCAGCTTCGTCAGTCGCGGGACAGGGCCCTCCTACGAGCAGTACTTC. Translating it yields CASSFVSRGTGPSYEQYF.

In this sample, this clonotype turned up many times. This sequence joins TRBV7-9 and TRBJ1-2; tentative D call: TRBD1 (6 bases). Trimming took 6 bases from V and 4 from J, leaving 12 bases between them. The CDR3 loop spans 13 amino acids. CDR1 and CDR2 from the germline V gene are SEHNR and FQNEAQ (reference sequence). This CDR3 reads CASSRDTTYGYTF. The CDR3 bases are TGTGCCAGCAGTCGGGACACCACCTATGGCTACACCTTC.

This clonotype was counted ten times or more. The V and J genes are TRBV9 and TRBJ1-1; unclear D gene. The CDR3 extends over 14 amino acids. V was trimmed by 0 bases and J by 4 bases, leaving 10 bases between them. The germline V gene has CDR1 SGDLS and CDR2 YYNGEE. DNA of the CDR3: TGTGCCAGCAGCGTAGGTGATGATGGCACTGAAGCTTTCTTT. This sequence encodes CASSVGDDGTEAFF.

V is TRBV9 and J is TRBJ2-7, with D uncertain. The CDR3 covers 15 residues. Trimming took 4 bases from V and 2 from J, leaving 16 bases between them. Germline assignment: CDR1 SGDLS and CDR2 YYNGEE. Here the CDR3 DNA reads TGTGCCAGCAGCCCCTCAGGCTCGTGGACCTACGAGCAGTACTTC. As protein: CASSPSGSWTYEQYF.

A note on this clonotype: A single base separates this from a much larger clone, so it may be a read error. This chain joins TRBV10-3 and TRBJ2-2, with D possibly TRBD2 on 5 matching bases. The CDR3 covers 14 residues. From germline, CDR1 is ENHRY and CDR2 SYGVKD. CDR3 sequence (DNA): TGTGCCATCAGTGTACTTCCTGACACCGGGGAGCCGTTTTTT. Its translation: CAISVLPDTGEPFF.

The CDR3: CASSYGQEAFF. The CDR3 DNA reads TGTGCCAGCAGTTACGGGCAGGAAGCTTTCTTT. The genes are TRBV6-5 and TRBJ1-1; unclear D gene. The length of the CDR3 is 11 residues. Per germline, CDR1 MNHEY and CDR2 SVGAGI. V shed 2 bases and J shed 8 bases, with 6 bases lying between them.

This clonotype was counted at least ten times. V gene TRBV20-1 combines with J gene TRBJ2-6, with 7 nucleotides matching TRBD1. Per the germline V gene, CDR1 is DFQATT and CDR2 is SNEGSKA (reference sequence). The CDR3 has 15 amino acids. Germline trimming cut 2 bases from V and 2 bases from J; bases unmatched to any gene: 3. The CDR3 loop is CSARQGVAGANVLTF. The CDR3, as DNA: TGCAGTGCTAGACAGGGGGTGGCTGGGGCCAACGTCCTGACTTTC.